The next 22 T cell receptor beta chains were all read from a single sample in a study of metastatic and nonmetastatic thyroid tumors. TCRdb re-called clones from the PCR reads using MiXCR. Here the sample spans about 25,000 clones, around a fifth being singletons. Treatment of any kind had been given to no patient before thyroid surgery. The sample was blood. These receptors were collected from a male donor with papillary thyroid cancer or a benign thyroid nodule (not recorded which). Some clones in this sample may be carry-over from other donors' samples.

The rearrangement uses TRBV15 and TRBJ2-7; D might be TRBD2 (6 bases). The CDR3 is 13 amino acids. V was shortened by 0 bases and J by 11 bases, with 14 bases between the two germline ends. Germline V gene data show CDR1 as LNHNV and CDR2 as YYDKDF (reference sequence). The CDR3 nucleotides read TGTGCCACCAGCAGAGAGTGGGGGGAACCGGAGTACTTC. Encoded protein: CATSREWGEPEYF.

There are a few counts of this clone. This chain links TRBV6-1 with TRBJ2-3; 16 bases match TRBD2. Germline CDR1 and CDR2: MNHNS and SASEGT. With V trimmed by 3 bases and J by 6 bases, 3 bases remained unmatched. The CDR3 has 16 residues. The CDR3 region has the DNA TGTGCCAGCAGTGATGGGACTAGCGGGGGGGCTGATACGCAGTATTTT. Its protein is CASSDGTSGGADTQYF.

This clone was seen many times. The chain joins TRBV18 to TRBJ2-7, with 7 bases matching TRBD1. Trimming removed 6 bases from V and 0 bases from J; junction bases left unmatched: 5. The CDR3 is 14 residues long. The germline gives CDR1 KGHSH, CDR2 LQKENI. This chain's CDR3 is CASSADRSSYEQYF. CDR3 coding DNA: TGTGCCAGCTCCGCGGACAGGAGCTCCTACGAGCAGTACTTC.

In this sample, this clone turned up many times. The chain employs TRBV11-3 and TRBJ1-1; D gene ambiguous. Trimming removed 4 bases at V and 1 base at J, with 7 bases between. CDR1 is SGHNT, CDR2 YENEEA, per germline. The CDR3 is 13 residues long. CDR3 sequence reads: CASSSGRNTEAFF. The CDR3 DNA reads TGTGCCAGCAGCTCCGGACGGAACACTGAAGCTTTCTTT.

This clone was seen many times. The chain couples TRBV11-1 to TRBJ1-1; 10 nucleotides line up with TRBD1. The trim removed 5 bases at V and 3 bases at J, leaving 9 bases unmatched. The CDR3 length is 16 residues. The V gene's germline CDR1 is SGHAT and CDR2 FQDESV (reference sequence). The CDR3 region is CASSPSSGTGDTEAFF. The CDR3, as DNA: TGTGCCAGCAGCCCAAGCTCCGGGACAGGGGACACTGAAGCTTTCTTT. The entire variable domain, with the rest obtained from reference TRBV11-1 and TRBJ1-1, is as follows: EAEVAQSPRYKITEKSQAVAFWCDPISGHATLYWYRQILGQGPELLVQFQDESVVDDSQLPKDRFSAERLKGVDSTLKIQPAELGDSAMYLCASSPSSGTGDTEAFFGQGTRLTVV.

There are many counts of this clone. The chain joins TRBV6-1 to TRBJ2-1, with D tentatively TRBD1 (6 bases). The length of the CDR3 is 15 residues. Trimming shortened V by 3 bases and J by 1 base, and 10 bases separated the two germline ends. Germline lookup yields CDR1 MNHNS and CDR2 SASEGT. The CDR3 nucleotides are TGTGCCAGCAGTGAGGGGCAGGGGTCCTACAATGAGCAGTTCTTC. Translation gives CASSEGQGSYNEQFF.

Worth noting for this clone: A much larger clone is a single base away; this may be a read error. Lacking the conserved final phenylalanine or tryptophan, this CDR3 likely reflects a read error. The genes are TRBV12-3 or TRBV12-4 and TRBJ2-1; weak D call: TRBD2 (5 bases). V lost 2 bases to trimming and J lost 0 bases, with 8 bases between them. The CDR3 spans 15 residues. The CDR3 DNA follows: TGTGCCAGCAGTTTACTGGGAGACTCCTACAATGAGCAGTTCCTC. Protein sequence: CASSLLGDSYNEQFL.

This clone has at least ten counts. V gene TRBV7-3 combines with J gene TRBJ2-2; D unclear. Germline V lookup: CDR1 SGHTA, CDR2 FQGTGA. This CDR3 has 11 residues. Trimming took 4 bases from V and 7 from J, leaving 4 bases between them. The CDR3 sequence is CASSSGGELFF. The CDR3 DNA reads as TGTGCCAGCAGCTCGGGCGGGGAGCTGTTTTTT. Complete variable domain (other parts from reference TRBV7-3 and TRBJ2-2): GAGVSQTPSNKVTEKGKYVELRCDPISGHTALYWYRQSLGQGPEFLIYFQGTGAADDSGLPNDRFFAVRPEGSVSTLKIQRTERGDSAVYLCASSSGGELFFGEGSRLTVL.

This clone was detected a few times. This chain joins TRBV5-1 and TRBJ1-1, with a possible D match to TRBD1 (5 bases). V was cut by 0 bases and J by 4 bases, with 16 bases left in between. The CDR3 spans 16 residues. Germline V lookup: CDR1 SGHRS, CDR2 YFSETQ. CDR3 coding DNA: TGCGCCAGCAGCTTGGTGGACAATGGGAGAGTCACTGAAGCTTTCTTT. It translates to CASSLVDNGRVTEAFF.

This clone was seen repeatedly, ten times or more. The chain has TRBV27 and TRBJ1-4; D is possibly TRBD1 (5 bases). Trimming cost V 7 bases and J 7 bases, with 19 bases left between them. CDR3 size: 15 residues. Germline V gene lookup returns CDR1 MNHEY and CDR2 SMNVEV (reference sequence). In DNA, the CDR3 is TGTGCCAGCACCATCTCAGGACACATAATTGAAAAACTGTTTTTT. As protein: CASTISGHIIEKLFF.

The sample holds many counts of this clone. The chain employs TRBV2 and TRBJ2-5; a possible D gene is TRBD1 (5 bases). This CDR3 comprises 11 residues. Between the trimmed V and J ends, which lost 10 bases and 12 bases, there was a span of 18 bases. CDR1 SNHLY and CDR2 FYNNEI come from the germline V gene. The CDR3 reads CATEMGLSKYF. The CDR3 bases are TGTGCCACTGAGATGGGGCTATCCAAGTACTTC.

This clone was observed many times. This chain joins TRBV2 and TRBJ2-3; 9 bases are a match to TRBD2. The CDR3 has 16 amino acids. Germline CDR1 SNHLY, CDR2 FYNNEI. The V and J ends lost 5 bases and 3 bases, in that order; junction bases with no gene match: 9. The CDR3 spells CASSSNSGGRTDTQYF. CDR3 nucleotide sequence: TGTGCCAGCAGTTCAAATAGCGGGGGAAGGACAGATACGCAGTATTTT.

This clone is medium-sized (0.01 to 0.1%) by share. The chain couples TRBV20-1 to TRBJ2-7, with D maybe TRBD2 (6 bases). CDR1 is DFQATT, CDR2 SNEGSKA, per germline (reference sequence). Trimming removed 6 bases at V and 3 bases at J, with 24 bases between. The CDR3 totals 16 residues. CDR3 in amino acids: CSATKSGLPEGYEQYF. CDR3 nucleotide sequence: TGCAGTGCGACCAAATCGGGACTCCCGGAGGGCTACGAGCAGTACTTC.

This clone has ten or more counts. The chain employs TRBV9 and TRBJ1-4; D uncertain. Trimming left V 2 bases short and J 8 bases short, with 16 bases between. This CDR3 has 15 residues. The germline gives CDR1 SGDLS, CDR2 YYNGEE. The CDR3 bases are TGTGCCAGCAGCGTCGGATCGTTCTTAAGCGAAAAACTGTTTTTT. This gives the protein CASSVGSFLSEKLFF.

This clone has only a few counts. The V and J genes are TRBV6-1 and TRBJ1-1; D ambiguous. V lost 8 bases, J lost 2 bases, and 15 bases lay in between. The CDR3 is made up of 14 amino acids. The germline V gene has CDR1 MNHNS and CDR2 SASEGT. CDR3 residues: CASLDRGGNTEAFF. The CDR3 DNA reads TGTGCCAGCCTAGACCGAGGTGGAAACACTGAAGCTTTCTTT.

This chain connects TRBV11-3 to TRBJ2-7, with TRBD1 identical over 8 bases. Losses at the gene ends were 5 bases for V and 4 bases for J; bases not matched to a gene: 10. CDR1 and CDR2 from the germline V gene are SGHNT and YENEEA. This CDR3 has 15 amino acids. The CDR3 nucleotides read TGTGCCAGCAGCCTCACAGGGTGGACAGGGTACGAGCAGTACTTC. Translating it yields CASSLTGWTGYEQYF.

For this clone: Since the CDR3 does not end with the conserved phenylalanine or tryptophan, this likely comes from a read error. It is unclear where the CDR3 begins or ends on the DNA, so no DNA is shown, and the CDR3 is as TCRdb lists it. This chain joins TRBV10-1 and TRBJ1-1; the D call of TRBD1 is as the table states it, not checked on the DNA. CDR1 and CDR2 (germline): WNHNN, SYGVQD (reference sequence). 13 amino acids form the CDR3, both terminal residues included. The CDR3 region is CASSRGQYTEAFC.

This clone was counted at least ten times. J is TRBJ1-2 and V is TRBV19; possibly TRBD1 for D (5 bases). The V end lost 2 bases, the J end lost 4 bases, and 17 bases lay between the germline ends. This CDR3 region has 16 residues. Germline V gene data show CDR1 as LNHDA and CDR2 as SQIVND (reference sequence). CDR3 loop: CASSILGVGPSYGYTF. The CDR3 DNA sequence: TGTGCCAGTAGTATATTGGGAGTGGGGCCTTCCTATGGCTACACCTTC. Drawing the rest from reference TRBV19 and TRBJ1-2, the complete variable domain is DGGITQSPKYLFRKEGQNVTLSCEQNLNHDAMYWYRQDPGQGLRLIYYSQIVNDFQKGDIAEGYSVSREKKESFPLTVTSAQKNPTAFYLCASSILGVGPSYGYTFGSGTRLTVV.

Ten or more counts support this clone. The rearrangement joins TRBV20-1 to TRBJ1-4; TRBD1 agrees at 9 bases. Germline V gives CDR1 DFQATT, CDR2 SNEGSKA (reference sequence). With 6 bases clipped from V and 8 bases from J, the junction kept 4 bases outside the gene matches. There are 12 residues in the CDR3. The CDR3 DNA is TGCAGTGCCCGTGGACAGGGGGAAAAACTGTTTTTT. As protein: CSARGQGEKLFF.

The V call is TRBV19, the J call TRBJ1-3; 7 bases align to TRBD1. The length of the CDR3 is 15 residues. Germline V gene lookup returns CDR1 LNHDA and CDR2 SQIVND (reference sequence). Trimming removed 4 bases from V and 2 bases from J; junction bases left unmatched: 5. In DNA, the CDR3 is TGTGCCAGTAGTACTACGACAGGGACTGGAAACACCATATATTTT. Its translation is CASSTTTGTGNTIYF.

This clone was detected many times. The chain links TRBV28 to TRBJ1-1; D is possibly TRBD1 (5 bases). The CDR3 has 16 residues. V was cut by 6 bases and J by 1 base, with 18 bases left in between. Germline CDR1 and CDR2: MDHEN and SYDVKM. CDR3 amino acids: CASSLQGPGGNTEAFF. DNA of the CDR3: TGTGCCAGCAGCCTCCAAGGACCCGGGGGGAACACTGAAGCTTTCTTT.

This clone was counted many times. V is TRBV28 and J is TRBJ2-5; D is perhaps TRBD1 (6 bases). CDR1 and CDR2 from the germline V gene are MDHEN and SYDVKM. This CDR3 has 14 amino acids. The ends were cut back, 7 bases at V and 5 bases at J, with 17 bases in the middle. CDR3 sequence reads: CASTPTGSVETQYF. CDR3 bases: TGTGCCAGCACCCCGACAGGTTCGGTGGAGACCCAGTACTTC.